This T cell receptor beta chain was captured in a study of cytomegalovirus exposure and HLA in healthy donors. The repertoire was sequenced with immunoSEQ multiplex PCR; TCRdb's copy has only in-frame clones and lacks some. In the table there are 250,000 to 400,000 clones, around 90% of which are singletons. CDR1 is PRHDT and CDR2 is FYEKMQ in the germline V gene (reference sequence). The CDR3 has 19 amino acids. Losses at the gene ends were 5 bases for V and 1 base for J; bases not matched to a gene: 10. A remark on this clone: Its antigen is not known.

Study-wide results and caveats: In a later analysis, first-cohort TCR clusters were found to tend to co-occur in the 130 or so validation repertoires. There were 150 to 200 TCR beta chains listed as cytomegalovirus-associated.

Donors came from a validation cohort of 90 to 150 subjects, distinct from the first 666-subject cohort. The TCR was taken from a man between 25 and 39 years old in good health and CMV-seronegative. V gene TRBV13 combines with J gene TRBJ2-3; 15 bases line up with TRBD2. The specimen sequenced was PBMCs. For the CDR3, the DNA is TGTGCCAGCAGCCGAGGACTAGCGGGGGGGAGCGGACGCACAGATACGCAGTATTTT. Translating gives CASSRGLAGGSGRTDTQYF.